The 18 T cell receptor beta chains given below trace back to one sample, sequenced in a study of T cells in Graves' hyperthyroidism and ophthalmopathy. The investigators amplified TCR beta CDR3 regions from RNA transcripts. With the HTBI primer set, the TCR CDR3 went through a first round of RT-PCR. TCRdb passed the multiplex PCR reads through MiXCR, listing each CDR3 protein once. Here the sample spans 500,000 to 650,000 distinct CDR3 sequences, 14% being singletons. Sample: blood. The origin of the receptors is a woman aged 40 to 50 with Graves' hyperthyroidism.

A word on this clonotype: This may be a read error, as it is one base from a much larger clone. J is TRBJ1-3 and V is TRBV12-3 or TRBV12-4, with D possibly TRBD1 on 5 matching bases. Between the trimmed V and J ends, which lost 7 bases and 4 bases, there was a span of 20 bases. The CDR3 is made up of 16 amino acids. The DNA of the CDR3 is TGTGCCAGCACCTCGGGTGGGACTCGGGTCGGAAACACCATATATTTT. Its protein is CASTSGGTRVGNTIYF.

The chain combines TRBV20-1 with TRBJ2-7, with TRBD1 identical over 10 bases. The junction had 12 bases not matched to a gene; V was cut back by 2 bases and J by 2 bases. CDR1 is DFQATT and CDR2 is SNEGSKA in the germline V gene (reference sequence). CDR3 length equals 17 residues. The CDR3 region is CSARSLGGTGVAYEQYF. The CDR3 DNA reads TGCAGTGCTAGATCCCTAGGCGGGACAGGGGTCGCCTACGAGCAGTACTTC.

The V and J genes are TRBV19 and TRBJ2-1; TRBD2 might be the D (6 bases). The length of the CDR3 is 14 residues. With 3 bases removed from V and 6 bases from J, the gap between germline ends came to 12 bases. CDR1 is LNHDA, CDR2 SQIVND, per germline (reference sequence). The CDR3 reads CASSMATSLNEQFF. CDR3 nucleotide sequence: TGTGCCAGTAGTATGGCGACTAGTCTCAATGAGCAGTTCTTC.

This clonotype has a handful of counts. The chain combines TRBV4-1 with TRBJ2-2; 7 bases are a match to TRBD1. Unmatched junction bases numbered 8, after V lost 1 base and J lost 0 bases. Germline CDR1 MGHRA, CDR2 YSYEKL. The CDR3 has 18 residues. CDR3 DNA sequence: TGCGCCAGCAGCCAAGGGCCACCCGGGACAGCGAACACCGGGGAGCTGTTTTTT. It is translated as CASSQGPPGTANTGELFF.

CDR3 region: CAWSQGGNEQYF. Written as DNA, the CDR3 is TGTGCCTGGAGTCAGGGGGGCAACGAGCAGTACTTC. The rearrangement links TRBV30 to TRBJ2-7; a possible D gene is TRBD1 (7 bases). The CDR3 has 12 amino acids. Germline CDR1 and CDR2: GTSNPN and SVGIG (reference sequence). Trimming pared 2 bases from V and 5 bases from J, leaving 10 bases between.

CDR3 DNA sequence: TGTGCCAGCAGCGTAGAGGTTGTGAACACTGAAGCTTTCTTT. It is translated as CASSVEVVNTEAFF. The chain uses TRBV9 and TRBJ1-1; D call uncertain. Between the trimmed V and J ends, which lost 0 bases and 0 bases, there was a span of 6 bases. CDR1 SGDLS and CDR2 YYNGEE come from the germline V gene. The CDR3 is 14 amino acids.

Worth noting for this clonotype: A read error is possible here, since a much larger clone lies one base away. The genes are TRBV11-2 and TRBJ2-2, with a weak D call TRBD2 (5 bases). The CDR3 loop spans 13 amino acids. Between the trimmed V and J ends, which lost 4 bases and 6 bases, there was a span of 9 bases. In germline, CDR1 is SGHAT, CDR2 FQNNGV. This CDR3 is CASSCMRAGELFF. CDR3 sequence (DNA): TGTGCCAGCAGCTGCATGAGGGCCGGGGAGCTGTTTTTT.

There are many counts of this clonotype. The chain employs TRBV5-1 and TRBJ1-1; TRBD1 might be the D (5 bases). Trimming shortened V by 3 bases and J by 1 base, and 10 bases separated the two germline ends. The CDR3 loop spans 14 amino acids. Germline V lookup: CDR1 SGHRS, CDR2 YFSETQ. Written as DNA, the CDR3 is TGCGCCAGCAGCTCCTTTGGGGGGAACACTGAAGCTTTCTTT. Translated: CASSSFGGNTEAFF.

This clonotype was counted many times. The chain links TRBV28 to TRBJ2-7, with D perhaps being TRBD1 or TRBD2 (5 bases each). V lost 6 bases, J lost 5 bases, and 17 bases lay in between. The CDR3 loop spans 14 amino acids. Germline CDR1 and CDR2: MDHEN and SYDVKM. CDR3 sequence (DNA): TGTGCCAGCAGGCCCTTGCAGGGAGAAAACGAGCAGTACTTC. Translated, it gives CASRPLQGENEQYF.

The chain carries TRBV10-2 and TRBJ2-3; weak D call: TRBD1 (5 bases). Germline V CDR1 and CDR2: WSHSY, SAAADI. V lost 4 bases and J lost 6, with 14 bases in between. The CDR3 is 14 residues long. The CDR3, as DNA: TGCGCCAGCAGTGTAGGGGCTGTCAACGATACGCAGTATTTT. It translates to CASSVGAVNDTQYF.

There are a few counts of this clonotype. The genes are TRBV29-1 and TRBJ2-3, with 8 bases matching TRBD2. CDR1 is SQVTM, CDR2 ANQGSEA, per germline. J gave up 1 base and V 1 base, and 4 bases lay outside the gene matches. CDR3 length: 15 amino acids. The CDR3 DNA is TGCAGCGTTGAAGCTCTGACTAGCGGCACAGATACGCAGTATTTT. This sequence encodes CSVEALTSGTDTQYF.

In this sample, this clonotype turned up many times. V and J are TRBV7-2 and TRBJ2-7, with D unclear. Germline V lookup: CDR1 SGHTA, CDR2 FQGNSA. V lost 0 bases and J 3 bases, leaving 9 bases between the germline ends. The CDR3 sequence is 14 residues long. CDR3 coding DNA: TGTGCCAGCAGCTTAGCGCGCCTAGACTACGAGCAGTACTTC. This codes for CASSLARLDYEQYF.

The chain combines TRBV5-1 with TRBJ2-2; TRBD2 might be the D (6 bases). In germline, CDR1 is SGHRS, CDR2 YFSETQ. There are 16 residues in the CDR3. V was shortened by 3 bases and J by 0 bases, with 12 bases between the two germline ends. The CDR3 bases are TGCGCCAGCAGCTCCGGGGGTGCCCCGAACACCGGGGAGCTGTTTTTT. It codes for CASSSGGAPNTGELFF.

This clonotype was seen at least ten times. CDR3 amino acids: CASSLAFGTSTDTQYF. The CDR3, as DNA: TGTGCCAGCAGCTTAGCTTTCGGGACTAGCACAGATACGCAGTATTTT. The gene calls are TRBV11-3 and TRBJ2-3; possible D gene TRBD2, 6 bases. Deletions cut 1 base from V and 0 bases from J, with 11 bases between. This CDR3 has 16 residues. Looked up from germline, CDR1 is SGHNT and CDR2 is YENEEA.

This clonotype was counted ten times or more. The chain is built from TRBV20-1 and TRBJ1-5; 7 bases are shared with TRBD1. The length of the CDR3 is 12 residues. V lost 6 bases, J lost 7 bases, and 6 bases stayed unmatched. Germline CDR1 is DFQATT and CDR2 is SNEGSKA (reference sequence). The CDR3: CSASAQGQPQHF. In DNA, the CDR3 is TGCAGTGCATCCGCACAGGGGCAGCCCCAGCATTTT.

This clonotype was seen at least ten times. This chain's CDR3 is CAWRHKRGGRDEQYF. The DNA for the CDR3 is TGTGCCTGGAGACATAAGCGGGGAGGGCGCGACGAGCAGTACTTC. This sequence joins TRBV30 and TRBJ2-7; 7 bases fit TRBD2. This CDR3 has 15 amino acids. Germline loops: CDR1 GTSNPN, CDR2 SVGIG (reference sequence). J lost 5 bases, V lost 3 bases, and 13 bases had no gene match.

This clonotype has only a few counts. CDR3 residues: CASSTRQGAGGTGELFF. The CDR3 region has the DNA TGTGCCAGCAGTACAAGACAGGGGGCGGGGGGGACCGGGGAGCTGTTTTTT. The chain has TRBV28 and TRBJ2-2, with D perhaps matching TRBD1 (10 bases). The CDR3 runs to 17 residues. Germline-derived CDR1 and CDR2 are MDHEN and SYDVKM. The V end was cut by 5 bases, the J end by 5 bases, with 21 bases between.

The chain recombines TRBV4-1 with TRBJ1-5, with TRBD1 as a possible D gene (5 bases). V dropped 1 base and J dropped 2 bases, with 12 bases sitting between them. The length of the CDR3 is 16 residues. Per the germline V gene, CDR1 is MGHRA and CDR2 is YSYEKL. Written as DNA, the CDR3 is TGCGCCAGCAGCCAAGGGGGGGATCTCCGCAATCAGCCCCAGCATTTT. It specifies CASSQGGDLRNQPQHF.